This T cell receptor beta chain was sequenced in a study of blood T cell repertoires in COVID-19 (dated by TCRdb to 2018 to 2020). Context from the whole study: Samples covering the acute and convalescent phases of COVID-19 were provided by collaborators in the United States, Italy and Spain. The material from the prospective study consisted of cDNA or gDNA derived from T cells, B-cell-depleted T cells, or PBMCs. The dataset comprised deeply sampled blood TCRbeta repertoires from subjects exposed to, actively infected with, or recovered from COVID-19. The repertoires were released in a freely available public database intended as a resource for research on the immune response to SARS-CoV-2. The samples were drawn from the first 160 participants of the ongoing ImmuneRACE study and from 1,200 or so subjects provided by 6 global collaborators. A de-identified subject ID, COVID-19 status, age in years and sex were almost always included in the sample metadata. Where HLA class I and class II types were available, the types were taken from metadata supplied by the sample provider, not from assay-based typing. The investigation overall reported the following: Clinical and demographic metadata were provided uncurated, with the amount varying by source and participant.

Remarks on this clone: No antigen is known for it. Per-nucleotide qualities are absent, and no much larger clonotype sits a single base away.

Participants in the prospective study were aged about 18 to 95 years, lived in some 24 United States geographic areas, and enrolled through a virtual design. In the prospective study, cohorts were assigned on the basis of participant-reported clinical history obtained from a screening survey and a study questionnaire. ImmuneRACE Cohort 3 recovered participants were defined by two consecutive negative NP/OP PCR tests, healthcare professional clearance, or symptom resolution. In the prospective study, whole blood, serum and a nasopharyngeal or oropharyngeal swab were collected from each participant by mobile phlebotomists. Prospective study participants could optionally give additional blood draws and questionnaires over a 2-month period. Before DNA extraction, prospective study blood samples were shipped either frozen or at room temperature. Measured from the cysteine to the phenylalanine, the CDR3 is 16 residues long. Left in the record is the CDR3 DNA by itself, 48 bases read in frame from the first base. Based on the germline V gene (reference sequence), the CDR1 and CDR2 sequences are MNHEY and SMNVEV. The junction shows trimming of 4 bases on V and 6 bases on J, plus 16 bases between the germline ends.

The immunoSEQ Assay, a bias-controlled multiplex PCR, was used to amplify TCRbeta CDR3 regions from genomic DNA. In the original analysis: The number of nucleated cells in each sample was estimated from the amplification of reference gene primers within the assay. Sequence reads were collapsed and filtered to measure the absolute abundance of every unique TCRbeta CDR3 rearrangement. For each sample, productive Simpson clonality was calculated as the square root of Simpson's diversity index over productive rearrangements. TCRdb provides this immuneACCESS table in a form limited to in-frame rearrangements. Some clones are lacking; in checked studies, under half of them reflect an unresolved V gene, and why the rest are absent is not known. The DNA was the basis for D and trimming; V, J and clone size are from that table. Within this sample are approximately 350,000 clones, with more than 85% of them counted one time only. 2.5% to 3.5% of the sample comes from the top ten.

Rearrangement joined TRBV27 to TRBJ1-6, with a tentative D gene TRBD1 over 6 matching bases. The sample consisted of PBMCs or T cells enriched from blood (not recorded which). The TCR sequence derives from a woman aged 25 to 39 who had recovered from COVID-19. The CDR3 amino acid sequence is: CASSSLYREGNSPLHF. The sequenced DNA: TGTGCCAGCAGTTCCCTATACAGGGAAGGTAATTCACCCCTCCACTTT.